This T cell receptor (beta chain) derives from a study of T cell responses to AZD1222 COVID-19 vaccine. Study-wide results and caveats: Researchers report vaccine-associated CD4 TCRs spanning spike, with dominance at 160-218 and 743-854. The peak T cell response came first, and repertoires were sampled only after it. Seropositive at baseline were only a handful of AZD1222 recipients. Most donors were white British and more were female, and clonal diversity was possibly underestimated.

Profiled with immunoSEQ multiplex PCR; TCRdb holds only in-frame clones, not every one. Of about 150,000 clones listed, around nine tenths are singletons. Notes on this clone: Its specificity is unknown.

The sequence was collected from an adult in good health. The specimen was peripheral blood, collected on day 0 of AZD1222 vaccination.

CDR3 sequence (DNA): TGTGCCACCAGTGATTTGCGCGGCGGTTTGGTGGAGACCCAGTACTTC. Translating it yields CATSDLRGGLVETQYF. The chain has TRBV24-1 and TRBJ2-5; D is undetermined. The CDR3 totals 16 residues. Deletions cut 0 bases from V and 5 bases from J, with 15 bases between. Per germline, CDR1 KGHDR and CDR2 SFDVKD.